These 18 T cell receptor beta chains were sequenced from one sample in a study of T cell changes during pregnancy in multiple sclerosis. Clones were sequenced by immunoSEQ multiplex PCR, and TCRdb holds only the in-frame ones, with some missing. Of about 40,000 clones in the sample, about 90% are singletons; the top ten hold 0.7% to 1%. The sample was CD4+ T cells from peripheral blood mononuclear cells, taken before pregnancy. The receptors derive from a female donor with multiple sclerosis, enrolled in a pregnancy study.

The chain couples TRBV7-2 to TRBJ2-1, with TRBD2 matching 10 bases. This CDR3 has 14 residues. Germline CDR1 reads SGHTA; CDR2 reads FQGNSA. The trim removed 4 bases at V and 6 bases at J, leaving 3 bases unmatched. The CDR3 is CASSSWTSGNEQFF. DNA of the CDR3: TGTGCCAGCAGCTCTTGGACTAGCGGCAATGAGCAGTTCTTC.

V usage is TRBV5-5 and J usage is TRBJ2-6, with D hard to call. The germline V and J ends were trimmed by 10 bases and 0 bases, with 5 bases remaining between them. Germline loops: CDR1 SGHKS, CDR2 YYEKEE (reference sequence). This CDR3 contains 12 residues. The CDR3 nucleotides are TGTGCCTCCTCCTCTGGGGCCAACGTCCTGACTTTC. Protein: CASSSGANVLTF.

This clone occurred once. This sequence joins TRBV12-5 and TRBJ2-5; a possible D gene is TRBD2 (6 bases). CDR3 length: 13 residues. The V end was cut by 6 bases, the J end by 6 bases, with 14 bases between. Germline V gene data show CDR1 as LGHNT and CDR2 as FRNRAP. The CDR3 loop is CASGHGGLKTQYF. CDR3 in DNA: TGTGCTAGTGGGCACGGGGGATTGAAGACCCAGTACTTC. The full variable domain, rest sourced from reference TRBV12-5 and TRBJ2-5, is DARVTQTPRHKVTEMGQEVTMRCQPILGHNTVFWYRQTMMQGLELLAYFRNRAPLDDSGMPKDRFSAEMPDATLATLKIQPSEPRDSAVYFCASGHGGLKTQYFGPGTRLLVL.

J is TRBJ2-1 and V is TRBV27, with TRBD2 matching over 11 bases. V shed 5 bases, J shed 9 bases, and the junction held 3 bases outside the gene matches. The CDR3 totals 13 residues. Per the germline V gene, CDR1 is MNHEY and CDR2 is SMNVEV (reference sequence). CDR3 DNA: TGTGCCAGCAGTCGTCTAGCGGGAGGTGAGCAGTTCTTC. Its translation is CASSRLAGGEQFF.

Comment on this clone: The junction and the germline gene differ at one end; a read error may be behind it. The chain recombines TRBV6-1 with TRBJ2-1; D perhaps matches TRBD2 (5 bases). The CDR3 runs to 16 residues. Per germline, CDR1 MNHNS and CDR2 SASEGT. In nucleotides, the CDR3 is TGTGCCAGCACTGAACAGCGGAAAATCTCCTACAATGAGCAGTTCTTC. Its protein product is CASTEQRKISYNEQFF.

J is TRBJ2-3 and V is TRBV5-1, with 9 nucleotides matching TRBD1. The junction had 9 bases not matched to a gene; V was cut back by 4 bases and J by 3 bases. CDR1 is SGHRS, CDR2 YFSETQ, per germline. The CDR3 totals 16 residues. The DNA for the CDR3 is TGCGCCAGCAGCCTGGTACCGGGACAGGGAACAGATACGCAGTATTTT. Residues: CASSLVPGQGTDTQYF.

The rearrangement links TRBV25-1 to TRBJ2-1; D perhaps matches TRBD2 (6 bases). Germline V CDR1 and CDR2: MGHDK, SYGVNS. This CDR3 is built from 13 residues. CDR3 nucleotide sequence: TGTGAGACCCCGGGGAGGTCCTACAATGAGCAGTTCTTC. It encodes CETPGRSYNEQFF.

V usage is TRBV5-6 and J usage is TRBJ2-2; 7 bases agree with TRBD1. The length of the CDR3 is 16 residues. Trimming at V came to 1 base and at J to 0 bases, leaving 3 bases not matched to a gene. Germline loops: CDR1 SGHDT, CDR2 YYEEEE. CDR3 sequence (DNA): TGTGCCAGCAGCTTGATGGGGACAGCGAACACCGGGGAGCTGTTTTTT. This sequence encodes CASSLMGTANTGELFF. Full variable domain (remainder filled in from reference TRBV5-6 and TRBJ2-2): DAGVTQSPTHLIKTRGQQVTLRCSPKSGHDTVSWYQQALGQGPQFIFQYYEEEERQRGNFPDRFSGHQFPNYSSELNVNALLLGDSALYLCASSLMGTANTGELFFGEGSRLTVL.

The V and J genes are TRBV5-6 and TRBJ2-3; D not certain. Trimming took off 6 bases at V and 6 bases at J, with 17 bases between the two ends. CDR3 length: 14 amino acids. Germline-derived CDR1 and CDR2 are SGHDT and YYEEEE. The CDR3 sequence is CASTLGRYVDTQYF. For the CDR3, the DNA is TGTGCCAGCACCCTTGGTCGGTACGTGGATACGCAGTATTTT. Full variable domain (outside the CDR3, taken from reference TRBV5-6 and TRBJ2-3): DAGVTQSPTHLIKTRGQQVTLRCSPKSGHDTVSWYQQALGQGPQFIFQYYEEEERQRGNFPDRFSGHQFPNYSSELNVNALLLGDSALYLCASTLGRYVDTQYFGPGTRLTVL.

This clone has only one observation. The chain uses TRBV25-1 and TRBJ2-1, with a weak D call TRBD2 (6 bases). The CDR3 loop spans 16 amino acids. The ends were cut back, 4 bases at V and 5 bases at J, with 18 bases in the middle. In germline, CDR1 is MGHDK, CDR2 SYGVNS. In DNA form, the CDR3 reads TGTGCCAGCAGTGGAAAGGGGACTGCCTGGGACAATGAGCAGTTCTTC. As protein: CASSGKGTAWDNEQFF.

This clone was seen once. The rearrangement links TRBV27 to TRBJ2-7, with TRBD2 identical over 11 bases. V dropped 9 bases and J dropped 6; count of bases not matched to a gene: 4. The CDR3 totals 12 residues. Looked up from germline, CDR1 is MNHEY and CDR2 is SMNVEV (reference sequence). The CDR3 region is CASSGRASEQYF. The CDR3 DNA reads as TGTGCCAGTAGCGGGAGGGCCTCCGAGCAGTACTTC.

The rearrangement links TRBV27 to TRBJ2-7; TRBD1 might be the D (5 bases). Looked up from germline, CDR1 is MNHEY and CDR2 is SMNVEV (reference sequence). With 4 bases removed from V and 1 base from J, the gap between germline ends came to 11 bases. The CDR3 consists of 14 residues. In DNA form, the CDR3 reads TGTGCCAGCAGTTATCGTCAGGGATCCTACGAGCAGTACTTC. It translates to CASSYRQGSYEQYF.

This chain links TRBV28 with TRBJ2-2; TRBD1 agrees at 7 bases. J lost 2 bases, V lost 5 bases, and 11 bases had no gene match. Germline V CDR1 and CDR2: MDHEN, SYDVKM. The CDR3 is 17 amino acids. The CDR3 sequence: CASSLTTGSRNTGELFF. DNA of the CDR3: TGTGCCAGCAGTCTGACGACAGGGTCAAGAAACACCGGGGAGCTGTTTTTT.

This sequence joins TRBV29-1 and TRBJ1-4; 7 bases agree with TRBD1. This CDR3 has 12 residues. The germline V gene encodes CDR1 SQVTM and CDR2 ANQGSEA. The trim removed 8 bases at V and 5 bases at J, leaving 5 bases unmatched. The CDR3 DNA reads TGCAGCACCCGGGACAGCAATGAAAAACTGTTTTTT. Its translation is CSTRDSNEKLFF.

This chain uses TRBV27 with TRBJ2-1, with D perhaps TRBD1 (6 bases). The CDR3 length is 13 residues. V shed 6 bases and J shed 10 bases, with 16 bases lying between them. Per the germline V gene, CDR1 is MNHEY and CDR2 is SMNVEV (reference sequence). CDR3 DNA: TGTGCCAGCAGCTCCTCTGGGGGCAGCGAGCAGTTCTTC. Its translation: CASSSSGGSEQFF.

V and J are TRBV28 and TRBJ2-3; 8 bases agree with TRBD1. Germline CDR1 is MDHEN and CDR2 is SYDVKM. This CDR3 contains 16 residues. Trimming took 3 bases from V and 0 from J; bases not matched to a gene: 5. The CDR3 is CASSLFGTGSTDTQYF. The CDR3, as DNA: TGTGCCAGCAGTTTGTTCGGGACAGGTAGCACAGATACGCAGTATTTT.

CDR3 in amino acids: CASSTNLAGGAEQYF. For the CDR3, the DNA is TGTGCCAGTAGTACCAACCTAGCGGGTGGTGCCGAGCAGTACTTC. The V call is TRBV19, the J call TRBJ2-7, with TRBD2 matching 8 bases. This CDR3 contains 15 residues. V gave up 4 bases and J gave up 6 bases; unmatched junction bases: 11. The germline V gene encodes CDR1 LNHDA and CDR2 SQIVND (reference sequence).

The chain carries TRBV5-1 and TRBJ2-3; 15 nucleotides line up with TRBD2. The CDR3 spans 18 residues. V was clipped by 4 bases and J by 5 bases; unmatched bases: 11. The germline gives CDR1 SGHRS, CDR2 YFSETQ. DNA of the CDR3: TGCGCCAGCAGCGCCCGGAGCGGACTAGCGGGAGGGGAAGATACGCAGTATTTT. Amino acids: CASSARSGLAGGEDTQYF.